Listed below are T cell receptor beta chains from one sample, sequenced in a study of vaccination and CD4 T cells after COVID-19. TCRdb processed the PCR reads anew with MiXCR; each CDR3 protein has one entry. The sample has about 20,000 distinct CDR3 sequences; around 50% are singletons. Their recognized antigens are unknown. The sequenced material came from CD4+ T cells from blood, cultured in vitro. These receptors came from a human donor who had recovered from COVID-19. CDR3s include the opening cysteine and the closing phenylalanine or tryptophan. Fields, in order: J gene, V gene, D gene, clone size, CDR3 protein. The D gene is left open where the match is weak. Expanded clones get a size class; other rows say once, few or many, or leave the size out.

>TRBJ2-2|TRBV9|TRBD2|.
CASSPLAAGELFF
>TRBJ1-1|TRBV25-1|TRBD1|.
CASSGPRGLIKSTEAFF
>TRBJ1-5|TRBV20-1|.|few
CSARELGGLGPQHF
>TRBJ1-1|TRBV20-1|TRBD1|.
CSAIQGPGTEAFF
>TRBJ1-1|TRBV10-1|.|.
CASSERGSKPTEAFF
>TRBJ1-2|TRBV28|.|.
CASSGSPLNYGYTF
>TRBJ2-1|TRBV24-1|TRBD1|once
CATSDRADKTDRDPYNEQFF
>TRBJ1-6|TRBV28|.|few
CASSLLLTSGSPLHF
>TRBJ2-6|TRBV20-1|.|.
CSARGANVLTF
>TRBJ1-1|TRBV6-5|.|.
CASSYSDRRTEAFF
>TRBJ1-1|TRBV10-3|TRBD1|.
CATGQGLGTEAFF
>TRBJ2-6|TRBV5-1|.|.
CASSIWGSDSGANVLTF
>TRBJ2-3|TRBV6-1|.|.
CASSLIGSTDTQYF
>TRBJ2-6|TRBV6-2/TRBV6-3|.|.
CASSLVGWYGANVLTF
>TRBJ1-1|TRBV11-2|.|.
CASTQPAENTEAFF
>TRBJ1-1|TRBV7-2|.|few
CASSNSEAFF
>TRBJ1-2|TRBV6-1|.|few
CASSVRADTYGYTF
>TRBJ1-5|TRBV5-5|.|once
CASSLTDKDHQPQHF
>TRBJ1-1|TRBV11-2|TRBD1|.
CASSRLTGSNTEAFF
>TRBJ2-3|TRBV19|TRBD1|.
CASRHRGSTDTQYF
>TRBJ1-3|TRBV2|.|.
CASSVNPYSGNTIYF
>TRBJ1-1|TRBV19|.|few
CASKYQENTEAFF
>TRBJ1-2|TRBV12-3/TRBV12-4|TRBD1|few
CASSPRQGAGGYTF
>TRBJ1-2|TRBV6-1|TRBD1|.
CASRQWDRGNGYTF
>TRBJ1-2|TRBV6-1|.|few
CASILTGSGYTF
>TRBJ1-6|TRBV7-2|.|.
CASSLETSRRSSYNSPLHF
>TRBJ1-3|TRBV7-2|.|few
CASSLAGTSSGNTIYF
>TRBJ2-7|TRBV30|.|.
CAWSAGGTYEQYF
>TRBJ1-1|TRBV10-3|.|.
CAISERLRRSGIEAFF
>TRBJ1-2|TRBV30|.|.
CALTRSNYGYTF
>TRBJ2-3|TRBV6-5|TRBD1|few
CASSYDGQGADTQYF
>TRBJ1-6|TRBV6-2/TRBV6-3|.|.
CASSYSNSDNSPLHF
>TRBJ1-2|TRBV19|.|.
CASSIGRSTNYGYTF
>TRBJ2-1|TRBV20-1|TRBD2|few
CSARGLAGNEQFF
>TRBJ1-6|TRBV6-5|TRBD1|.
CASSSPGQVRANSPLHF
>TRBJ2-7|TRBV20-1|TRBD2|.
CSASRAGGSHEQYF
>TRBJ1-5|TRBV18|.|.
CASSPGGDQPQHF
>TRBJ1-2|TRBV6-1|.|.
CASRPSLGPDGYTF
>TRBJ2-1|TRBV6-1|.|.
CATDEQFF
>TRBJ1-2|TRBV2|.|few
CASSEEGLGYGYTF
>TRBJ2-5|TRBV6-4|.|.
CASSPRTQYF
>TRBJ2-1|TRBV24-1|TRBD1|few
CATSDFTGGNEQFF
>TRBJ2-2|TRBV11-2|TRBD1|.
CASSSDRGFAGELFF
>TRBJ1-1|TRBV6-1|TRBD1|few
CASTSGQGRTEAFF
>TRBJ1-5|TRBV10-3|TRBD1|few
CAISESLPGRQGGQPQHF
>TRBJ2-2|TRBV7-9|TRBD1|.
CASSITGADTGELFF
>TRBJ2-7|TRBV29-1|TRBD2|.
CSANSGTSGRDEQYF
>TRBJ2-3|TRBV6-4|.|.
CASPSGRRTDTQYF
>TRBJ1-1|TRBV7-2|.|few
CASSLADNTEAFF
>TRBJ1-1|TRBV6-5|.|.
CASSYVRSTEAFF
>TRBJ1-3|TRBV7-2|.|.
CASSLNRGNTIYF
>TRBJ1-4|TRBV10-1|.|.
CASSEGGSNEKLFF
>TRBJ2-3|TRBV28|TRBD2|few
CASSTPGRVSATDTQYF